Presented here are 17 T cell receptor beta chains from one specimen sequenced in a study of blood T cells in healthy people across ages (dated by TCRdb to between 2015 and 2016). Library preparation used 5' RACE. A second PCR of roughly 7 to 11 cycles was performed with a sample-barcoded 5' primer and a J-beta primer mix. TCRdb's own reprocessing of the public reads used fastp at Q25 and MiXCR and kept productive beta chains. Identical CDR3 proteins give one entry, which carries the most common genes and DNA. A total of some 1.8 million distinct CDR3 sequences appear in this sample, approximately 39% of them only once. The ten biggest clones cover about 23% of the sample. The sample consisted of blood. These receptors were collected from a human donor in good health.

The V and J genes are TRBV28 and TRBJ2-5; tentative D call: TRBD2 (7 bases). The CDR3 contains 15 residues. CDR1 is MDHEN and CDR2 is SYDVKM in the germline V gene. Deletions cut 3 bases from V and 4 bases from J, with 15 bases between. The CDR3, as DNA: TGTGCCAGCAGTTTCTTGGTGGGGGGGGCAGAGACCCAGTACTTC. It translates to CASSFLVGGAETQYF.

This clonotype was counted between two and nine times. The CDR3 nucleotides are TGCGCCAGCAGCCAAGGGGATCTAGCGGGGGCGAGGGAGACCCAGTACTTC. This sequence encodes CASSQGDLAGARETQYF. The V call is TRBV4-1, the J call TRBJ2-5; 10 nucleotides align to TRBD2. The germline V gene encodes CDR1 MGHRA and CDR2 YSYEKL. The CDR3 has 17 residues. Trimming removed 1 base from V and 5 bases from J; junction bases left unmatched: 10.

This clonotype was picked up a small number of times. V gene TRBV6-6 combines with J gene TRBJ1-2; 8 positions match TRBD1. V shed 2 bases, J shed 2 bases, and the junction held 4 bases outside the gene matches. Germline V lookup: CDR1 MNHNY, CDR2 SVGAGI (reference sequence). The CDR3 is 15 amino acids. The DNA for the CDR3 is TGTGCCAGCAGTTACGCAGGGGGCTCCAACTATGGCTACACCTTC. It is translated as CASSYAGGSNYGYTF.

The chain links TRBV3-1 to TRBJ2-7; 7 bases line up with TRBD1. Trimming at V came to 1 base and at J to 3 bases, leaving 9 bases not matched to a gene. This CDR3 comprises 16 residues. Germline V CDR1 and CDR2: LGHDT, YNNKEL (reference sequence). CDR3 sequence: CASSQGEGAFNYEQYF. DNA for the CDR3: TGTGCCAGCAGCCAAGGAGAGGGGGCATTTAACTACGAGCAGTACTTC.

This rearrangement joins TRBV4-2 to TRBJ1-2; a weak D match, TRBD1 (6 bases). The CDR3 spans 16 residues. Germline CDR1 LGHNA, CDR2 YNFKEQ. V shed 0 bases and J shed 4 bases, with 15 bases lying between them. The CDR3 sequence is CASSQDFGGPVYGYTF. CDR3 nucleotides: TGTGCCAGCAGCCAAGATTTTGGGGGCCCCGTCTATGGCTACACCTTC.

This clonotype was recorded once. The chain recombines TRBV12-3 or TRBV12-4 with TRBJ1-2; maybe TRBD1 (6 bases). This CDR3 region has 14 residues. With 6 bases removed from V and 8 bases from J, the gap between germline ends came to 19 bases. CDR3 sequence: CASSPLGGFGGYTF. The CDR3 DNA reads TGTGCCAGCAGCCCGTTAGGGGGTTTTGGGGGCTACACCTTC.

Turning to this clonotype: One junction end does not reproduce the germline sequence, and a read error may be involved. V usage is TRBV7-2 and J usage is TRBJ2-1; unclear D gene. Per the germline V gene, CDR1 is SGHTA and CDR2 is FQGNSA. CDR3 length: 12 residues. As DNA, the CDR3 is TGTGCCAGCGGCTTAGCCCCCAATGAGCAGTTCTTC. This translates into CASGLAPNEQFF.

The chain employs TRBV4-1 and TRBJ2-3, with 14 bases lining up with TRBD2. This CDR3 contains 16 residues. Trimming removed 3 bases from V and 6 bases from J; junction bases left unmatched: 5. Germline assignment: CDR1 MGHRA and CDR2 YSYEKL. The CDR3 is CASSQGLAGVGDTQYF. Written as DNA, the CDR3 is TGCGCCAGCAGCCAGGGACTAGCGGGGGTCGGGGATACGCAGTATTTT.

This clonotype has more than one count but fewer than ten. The chain links TRBV7-2 to TRBJ2-1, with 10 bases fitting TRBD2. Germline CDR1 and CDR2: SGHTA and FQGNSA. Trimming removed 3 bases from V and 8 bases from J; junction bases left unmatched: 4. CDR3 length equals 14 residues. This chain's CDR3 is CASSLGLAQDEQFF. CDR3 coding DNA: TGTGCCAGCAGCTTGGGACTAGCGCAAGATGAGCAGTTCTTC.

The gene calls are TRBV28 and TRBJ1-1; possible D gene TRBD1, 6 bases. V was cut by 2 bases and J by 1 base, with 11 bases left in between. This CDR3 has 15 amino acids. The V gene's germline CDR1 is MDHEN and CDR2 SYDVKM. DNA of the CDR3: TGTGCCAGCAGTTTAGGAGGGGGTAAGAACACTGAAGCTTTCTTT. Amino acids: CASSLGGGKNTEAFF.

This clonotype is a singleton in its sample. The chain recombines TRBV5-6 with TRBJ2-4; 7 bases are shared with TRBD1. This CDR3 is built from 16 residues. The junction had 5 bases not matched to a gene; V was cut back by 2 bases and J by 0 bases. Germline V gives CDR1 SGHDT, CDR2 YYEEEE. The DNA for the CDR3 is TGTGCCAGCAGCTTTGGACAGGTCATAGCCAAAAACATTCAGTACTTC. Its translation: CASSFGQVIAKNIQYF. Full variable domain (rest looked up from reference TRBV5-6 and TRBJ2-4): DAGVTQSPTHLIKTRGQQVTLRCSPKSGHDTVSWYQQALGQGPQFIFQYYEEEERQRGNFPDRFSGHQFPNYSSELNVNALLLGDSALYLCASSFGQVIAKNIQYFGAGTRLSVL.

V usage is TRBV12-3 or TRBV12-4 and J usage is TRBJ2-5; no reliable D call. The J call may be in error: the DNA end matches TRBJ2-7 better. The CDR3 totals 13 residues. The CDR3, as DNA: TGTGCCAGCAGTTTGCGGATGGAGTACGAGCAGTACTTC. This gives the protein CASSLRMEYEQYF.

The chain employs TRBV7-8 and TRBJ1-5, with D maybe TRBD1 (5 bases). Trimming pared 3 bases from V and 5 bases from J, leaving 11 bases between. The CDR3 covers 14 residues. CDR1 is SGHVS and CDR2 is FQNEAQ in the germline V gene. CDR3 DNA: TGTGCCAGCAGCTTCCGGGACGCGTATCAGCCCCAGCATTTT. The encoded protein is CASSFRDAYQPQHF.

The V call is TRBV7-2, the J call TRBJ1-1; the D gene is possibly TRBD1 (5 bases). V dropped 3 bases and J dropped 7 bases, with 21 bases sitting between them. The CDR3 loop spans 16 amino acids. Germline V gene sequence: CDR1 SGHTA, CDR2 FQGNSA. The CDR3 nucleotides are TGTGCCAGCAGCTTCTCTCGGGGCACAGCACACCTTGAAGCTTTCTTT. It is translated as CASSFSRGTAHLEAFF.

V gene TRBV28 combines with J gene TRBJ2-7, with 8 nucleotides matching TRBD2. The J call is uncertain, as TRBJ2-5 better fits the DNA end. The CDR3 loop spans 14 amino acids. Germline CDR1 reads MDHEN; CDR2 reads SYDVKM. CDR3 nucleotides: TGTGCCACCAATAAGCGGGAGCATGGGGAGACCCAGTACTTC. Protein sequence: CATNKREHGETQYF.

This clonotype came up a few times. V and J are TRBV20-1 and TRBJ2-5; 8 bases are a match to TRBD2. CDR1 and CDR2 (germline): DFQATT, SNEGSKA (reference sequence). J was trimmed by 3 bases and V by 1 base; bases with no gene match: 7. CDR3 length: 15 amino acids. CDR3 residues: CSARGPLAGEETQYF. The CDR3 DNA is TGCAGTGCTAGAGGTCCTCTAGCGGGTGAAGAGACCCAGTACTTC.

The gene calls are TRBV6-1 and TRBJ1-2; 8 bases agree with TRBD1. CDR3 size: 14 residues. CDR1 and CDR2 (germline): MNHNS, SASEGT. J was trimmed by 6 bases and V by 2 bases; bases with no gene match: 5. The CDR3 protein is CASSELRTGHGYTF. The CDR3 DNA sequence: TGTGCCAGCAGTGAACTCAGGACAGGGCATGGCTACACCTTC.